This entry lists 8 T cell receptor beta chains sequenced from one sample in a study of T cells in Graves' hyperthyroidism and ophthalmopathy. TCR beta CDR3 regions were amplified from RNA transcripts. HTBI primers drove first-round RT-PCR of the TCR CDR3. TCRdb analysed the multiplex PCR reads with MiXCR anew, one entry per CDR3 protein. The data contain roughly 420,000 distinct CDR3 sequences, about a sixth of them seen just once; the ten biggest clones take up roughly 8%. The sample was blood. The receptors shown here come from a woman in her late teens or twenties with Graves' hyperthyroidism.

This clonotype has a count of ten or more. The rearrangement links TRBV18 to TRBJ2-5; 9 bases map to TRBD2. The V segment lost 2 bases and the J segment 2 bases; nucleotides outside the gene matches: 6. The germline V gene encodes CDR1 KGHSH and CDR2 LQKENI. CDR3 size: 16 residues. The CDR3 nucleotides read TGTGCCAGCTCACCAATGGCGGGAGGGCTTCAAGAGACCCAGTACTTC. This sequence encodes CASSPMAGGLQETQYF. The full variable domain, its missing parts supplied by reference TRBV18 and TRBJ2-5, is NAGVMQNPRHLVRRRGQEARLRCSPMKGHSHVYWYRQLPEEGLKFMVYLQKENIIDESGMPKERFSAEFPKEGPSILRIQQVVRGDSAAYFCASSPMAGGLQETQYFGPGTRLLVL.

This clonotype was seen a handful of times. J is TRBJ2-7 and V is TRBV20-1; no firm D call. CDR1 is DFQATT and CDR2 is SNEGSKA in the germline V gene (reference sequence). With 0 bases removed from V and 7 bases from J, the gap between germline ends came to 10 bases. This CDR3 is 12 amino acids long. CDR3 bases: TGCAGTGCTAGAGATACCGGGTGGGAGCAGTACTTC. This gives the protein CSARDTGWEQYF.

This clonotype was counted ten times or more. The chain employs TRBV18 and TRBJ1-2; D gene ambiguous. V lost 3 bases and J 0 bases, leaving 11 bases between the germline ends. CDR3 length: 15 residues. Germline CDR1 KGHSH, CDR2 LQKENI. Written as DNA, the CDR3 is TGTGCCAGCTCACCCGGGCATGCCTCTAACTATGGCTACACCTTC. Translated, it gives CASSPGHASNYGYTF.

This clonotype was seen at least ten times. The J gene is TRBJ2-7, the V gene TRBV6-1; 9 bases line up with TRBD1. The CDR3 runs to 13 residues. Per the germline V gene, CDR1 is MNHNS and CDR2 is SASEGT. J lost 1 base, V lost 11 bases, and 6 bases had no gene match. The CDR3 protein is CACRQGGSYEQYF. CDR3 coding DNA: TGTGCCTGCCGACAGGGGGGTTCCTACGAGCAGTACTTC.

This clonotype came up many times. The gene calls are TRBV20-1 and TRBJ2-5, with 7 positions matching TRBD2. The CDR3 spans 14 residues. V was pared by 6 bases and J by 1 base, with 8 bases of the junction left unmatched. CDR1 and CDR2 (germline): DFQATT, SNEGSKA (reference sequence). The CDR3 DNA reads TGCAGTGCCCGTAGCGGGCGCTCCCAAGAGACCCAGTACTTC. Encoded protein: CSARSGRSQETQYF.

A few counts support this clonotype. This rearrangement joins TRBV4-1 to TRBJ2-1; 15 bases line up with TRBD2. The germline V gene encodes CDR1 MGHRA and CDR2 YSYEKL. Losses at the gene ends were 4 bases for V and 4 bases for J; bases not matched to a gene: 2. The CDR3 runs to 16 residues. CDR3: CASSRGLAGGYNEQFF. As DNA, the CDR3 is TGCGCCAGCAGCCGAGGACTAGCGGGGGGGTACAATGAGCAGTTCTTC.

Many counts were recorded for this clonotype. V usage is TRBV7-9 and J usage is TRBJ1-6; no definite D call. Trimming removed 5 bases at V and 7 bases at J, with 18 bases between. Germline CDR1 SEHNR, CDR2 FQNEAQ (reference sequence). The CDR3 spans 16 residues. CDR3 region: CASSRMPHTGNSPLHF. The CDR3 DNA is TGTGCCAGCAGCCGTATGCCTCACACGGGGAATTCACCCCTCCACTTT.

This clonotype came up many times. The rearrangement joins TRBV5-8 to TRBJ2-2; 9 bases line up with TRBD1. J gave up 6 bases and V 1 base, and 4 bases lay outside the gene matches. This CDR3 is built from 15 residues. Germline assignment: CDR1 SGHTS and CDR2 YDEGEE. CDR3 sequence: CASSLTGQGAGELFF. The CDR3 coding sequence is TGTGCCAGCAGCTTGACGGGACAGGGAGCCGGGGAGCTGTTTTTT.